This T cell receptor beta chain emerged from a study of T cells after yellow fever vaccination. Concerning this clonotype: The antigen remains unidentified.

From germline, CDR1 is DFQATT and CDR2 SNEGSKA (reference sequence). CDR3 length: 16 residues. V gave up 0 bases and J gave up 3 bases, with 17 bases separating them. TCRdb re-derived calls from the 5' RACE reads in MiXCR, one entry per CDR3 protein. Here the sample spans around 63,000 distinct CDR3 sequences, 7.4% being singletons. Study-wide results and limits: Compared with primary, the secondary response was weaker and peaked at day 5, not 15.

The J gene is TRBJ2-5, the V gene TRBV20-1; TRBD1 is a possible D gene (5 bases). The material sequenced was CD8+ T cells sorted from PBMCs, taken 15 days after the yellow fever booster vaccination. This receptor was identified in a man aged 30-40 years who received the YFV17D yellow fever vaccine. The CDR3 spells CSARDRPPGRKETQYF. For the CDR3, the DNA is TGCAGTGCTAGAGATCGTCCCCCAGGGCGCAAAGAGACCCAGTACTTC.